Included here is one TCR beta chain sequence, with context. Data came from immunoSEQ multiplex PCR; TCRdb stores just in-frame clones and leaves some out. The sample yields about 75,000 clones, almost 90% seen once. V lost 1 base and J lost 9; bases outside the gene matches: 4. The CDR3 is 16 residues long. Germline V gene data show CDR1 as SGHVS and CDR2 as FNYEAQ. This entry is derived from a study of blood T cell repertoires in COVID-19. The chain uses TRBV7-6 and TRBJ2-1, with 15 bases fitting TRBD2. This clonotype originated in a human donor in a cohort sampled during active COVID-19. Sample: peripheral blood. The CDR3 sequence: CASSLGWTSGGGEQFF. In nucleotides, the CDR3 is TGTGCCAGCAGCTTAGGTTGGACTAGCGGGGGGGGTGAGCAGTTCTTC.